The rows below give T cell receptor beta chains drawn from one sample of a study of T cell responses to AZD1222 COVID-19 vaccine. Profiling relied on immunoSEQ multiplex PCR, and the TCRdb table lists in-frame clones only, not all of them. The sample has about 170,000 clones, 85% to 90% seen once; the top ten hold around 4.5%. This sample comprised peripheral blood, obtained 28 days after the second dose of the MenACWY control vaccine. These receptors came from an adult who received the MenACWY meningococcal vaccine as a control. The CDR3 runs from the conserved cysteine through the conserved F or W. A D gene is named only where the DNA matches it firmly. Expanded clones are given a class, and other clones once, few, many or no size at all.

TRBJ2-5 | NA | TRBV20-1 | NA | CSAGEETQYF | TGCAGTGCTGGCGAAGAGACCCAGTACTTC
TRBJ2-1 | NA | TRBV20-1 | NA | CSASGPNPSSYNEQFF | TGCAGTGCTAGTGGCCCAAACCCGAGCTCCTACAATGAGCAGTTCTTC
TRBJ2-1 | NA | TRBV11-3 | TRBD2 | CASGIPGGNEQFF | TGTGCCAGCGGCATCCCGGGGGGGAATGAGCAGTTCTTC
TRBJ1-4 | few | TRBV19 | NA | CASSISLEKLFF | TGTGCCAGTAGTATTTCTTTGGAAAAACTGTTTTTT
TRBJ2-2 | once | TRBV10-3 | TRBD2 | CAISDWRVAGDTGELFF | TGTGCCATCAGTGACTGGAGGGTAGCGGGAGACACCGGGGAGCTGTTTTTT
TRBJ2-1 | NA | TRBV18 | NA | CASSPSGPGLTLRNEQFF | TGTGCCAGCTCACCCTCGGGACCCGGCCTCACTCTACGCAATGAGCAGTTCTTC
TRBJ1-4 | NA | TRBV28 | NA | CASSLDNKREKLFF | TGTGCCAGCAGTTTGGACAACAAGAGGGAAAAACTGTTTTTT
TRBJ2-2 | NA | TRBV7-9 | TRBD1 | CASSLVGGDTGELFF | TGTGCCAGCAGCTTAGTAGGGGGCGACACCGGGGAGCTGTTTTTT
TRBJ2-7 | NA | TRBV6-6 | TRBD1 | CASRGDRAHEQYF | TGTGCCAGCAGGGGAGACAGGGCCCACGAGCAGTACTTC
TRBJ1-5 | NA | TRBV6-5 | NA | CASIGTRGVPPQHF | TGTGCCAGCATAGGGACAAGGGGTGTGCCGCCCCAGCATTTT
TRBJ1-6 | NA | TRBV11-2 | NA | CASSLDPGWISPLHF | TGTGCCAGCAGCTTAGACCCAGGGTGGATTTCACCCCTCCACTTT
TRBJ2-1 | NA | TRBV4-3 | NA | CASSQDNRVGHNEQFF | TGCGCCAGCAGCCAAGACAACAGGGTGGGCCACAATGAGCAGTTCTTC
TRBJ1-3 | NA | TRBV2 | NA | CASSERAGPSGNTIYF | TGTGCCAGCAGTGAAAGGGCGGGACCCTCTGGAAACACCATATATTTT
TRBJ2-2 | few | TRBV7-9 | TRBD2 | CASSPRLAGKNTGELFF | TGTGCCAGCAGCCCAAGACTAGCGGGGAAGAACACCGGGGAGCTGTTTTTT
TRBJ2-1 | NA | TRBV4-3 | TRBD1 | CASSQGELGQDNEQFF | TGCGCCAGCAGCCAGGGTGAGTTGGGACAGGACAATGAGCAGTTCTTC
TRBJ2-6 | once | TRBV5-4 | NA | CASSSPNSGANVLTF | TGTGCCAGCAGCTCACCTAACTCTGGGGCCAACGTCCTGACTTTC
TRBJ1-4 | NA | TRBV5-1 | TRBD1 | CASSLRTGHEKLFF | TGCGCCAGCAGCTTACGGACAGGGCATGAAAAACTGTTTTTT
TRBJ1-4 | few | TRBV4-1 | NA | CASSQGAATNEKLFF | TGCGCCAGCAGCCAAGGGGCAGCCACTAATGAAAAACTGTTTTTT
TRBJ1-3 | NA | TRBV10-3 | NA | CAISDSSHSGNTIYF | TGTGCCATCAGTGATTCCAGTCACTCTGGAAACACCATATATTTT
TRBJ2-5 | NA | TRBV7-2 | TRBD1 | CASSPRTGETQYF | TGTGCCAGCAGCCCACGGACAGGGGAGACCCAGTACTTC